The clone carrying this T cell receptor beta chain was observed a handful of times. Its specificity is not known. The sample belongs to a study of CD8+ T cells in alopecia areata. Whole-study results and caveats: For baseline CD8+ expansion, any link to response stays uncertain with one nonresponder. Among patients, TCR sharing was less clear than in mice, a difference possibly due in part to HLA diversity in the patient population. Tissue-resident alphabeta T cells belonging to normal skin likewise get sequenced within scalp specimens. Clonality exceeded that of normal scalp in lesional scalp, most notably in alopecia totalis/universalis.

RNA was extracted and reverse transcribed into cDNA as the sequencing template. Libraries were prepared by immunoSEQ multiplex PCR; TCRdb keeps only in-frame clonotypes and omits some of them. The sample includes about 140,000 clones, about 51% of them seen just once. Treatment of the sample: oral pan-JAK inhibitor, 5-10 mg twice daily. The CDR3 is 13 residues long. Per the germline V gene, CDR1 is SGHDT and CDR2 is YYEEEE. J lost 4 bases, V lost 7 bases, and 4 bases had no gene match. V usage is TRBV5-6 and J usage is TRBJ2-7, with 11 bases matching TRBD1. The clonotype originates from a human donor with alopecia areata. The sample consisted of CD8+ T cells sorted from blood, taken at week 4, from a patient treated with tofacitinib. The CDR3 DNA sequence: TGTGCCAGCTTCCGGGACAGGGGGTACGAGCAGTACTTC. Protein: CASFRDRGYEQYF.